This TCR beta chain was found in a study of T-cell reconstitution after alpha-beta-depleted transplantation in children. Findings and caveats of the study: Certain patients had high TCRbeta diversity at day 60, and it came from recipient T cells and thymic progenitors that survived. By one year post-transplant, T-cell counts and diversity largely arose from T cells that were newly produced. Alpha-beta T cells about two months after transplant reportedly derived from several hundred expanded graft clones.

V shed 3 bases and J shed 6 bases, with 12 bases lying between them. Germline V CDR1 and CDR2: PRHDT, FYEKMQ (reference sequence). This CDR3 has 13 amino acids. About this clonotype itself: Its specificity is unknown.

Preparation of the TCRbeta library used unique molecular identifiers. MiXCR was run by TCRdb on the PCR reads, yielding one entry per CDR3 protein. The table shows 250,000 to 400,000 distinct CDR3 sequences, with 20% to 30% occurring only once. This clonotype was sampled from a male patient younger than 18 who had a stem cell transplant for acute lymphoblastic leukemia, so the T cells may come from the graft donor. This sequence joins TRBV13 and TRBJ2-7, with D perhaps TRBD1 or TRBD2 (5 bases each). The sample in question was PBMCs, mostly from graft donor cells, obtained 180 days after TCRalphabeta/CD19-depleted stem cell transplant. The chain's CDR3 is CASSFSGDREQYF. CDR3 coding DNA: TGTGCCAGCAGCTTCTCCGGGGACCGCGAGCAGTACTTC.